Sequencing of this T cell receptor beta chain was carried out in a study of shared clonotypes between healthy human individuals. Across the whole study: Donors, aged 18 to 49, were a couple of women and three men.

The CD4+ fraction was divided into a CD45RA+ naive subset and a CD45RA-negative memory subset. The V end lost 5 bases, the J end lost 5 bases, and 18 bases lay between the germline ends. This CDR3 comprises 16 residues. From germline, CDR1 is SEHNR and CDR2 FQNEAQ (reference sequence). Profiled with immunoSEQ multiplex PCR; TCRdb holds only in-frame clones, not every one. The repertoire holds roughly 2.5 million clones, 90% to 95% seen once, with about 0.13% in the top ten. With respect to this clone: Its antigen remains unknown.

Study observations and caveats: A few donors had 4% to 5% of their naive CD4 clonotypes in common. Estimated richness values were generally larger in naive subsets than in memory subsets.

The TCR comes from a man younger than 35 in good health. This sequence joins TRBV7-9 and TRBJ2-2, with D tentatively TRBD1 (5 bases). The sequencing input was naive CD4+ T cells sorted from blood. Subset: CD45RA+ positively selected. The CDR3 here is CASSPWQGTRTGELFF. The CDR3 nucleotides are TGTGCCAGCAGCCCATGGCAGGGAACGAGAACCGGGGAGCTGTTTTTT.